This TCR beta chain is from a study of molecular identifiers for immune sequencing clone quantification. Overall study context: Replicate RNA from approximately 20,000 or 98,000 naive CD8 T cells formed five aliquots; four were sequenced.

Previously described methods with listed TCR primers produced the bulk TCR libraries. From the PCR reads, TCRdb called clonotypes with MiXCR, one entry per CDR3 protein. The top ten clones hold approximately 0.9% of a sample with about 640,000 distinct CDR3 sequences, 15% to 20% of them seen once. This CDR3 comprises 16 residues. Trimming cost V 2 bases and J 1 base, with 14 bases left between them. Germline V gives CDR1 KGHDR, CDR2 SFDVKD. This clonotype was observed at least ten times. With RNA at 10%, 30% or 50%, naive CD8 libraries came from roughly 20,000 to 1,000,000 sorted cells. This sequence was found in a human donor in good health. Some libraries in this study had Jurkat cell RNA spiked in. V usage is TRBV24-1 and J usage is TRBJ2-7; TRBD2 is a possible D gene (6 bases). The sequencing input was naive CD8+ T cells from blood, with Jurkat cell RNA spiked in. Subset here: FACS-sorted CD8+CD4-CCR7+CD45RA+ naive T cells. CDR3 protein: CATSDSGGMYSYEQYF. The CDR3 nucleotides read TGTGCCACCAGTGATTCTGGGGGGATGTATTCCTACGAGCAGTACTTC.